This T cell receptor (beta chain) was retrieved from a study of blood T cells in healthy people across ages. Through a sample-barcoded 5' primer and a J-beta primer mix, a second PCR was run for about 6 to 11 cycles. TCRdb analysed the 5' RACE reads with MiXCR anew, one entry per CDR3 protein. Here the sample spans 550,000 to 600,000 distinct CDR3 sequences, 27% being singletons. Germline V gives CDR1 SGHVS, CDR2 FQNEAQ. V lost 5 bases, J lost 3 bases, and 18 bases lay in between. The CDR3 consists of 16 residues. Findings and caveats of the study: From one million sequenced T cells, diversity estimates were lower bounds.

For this clonotype: What it binds is not known.

The sample comprised blood. This receptor was taken from a woman between 70 and 85 years old in good health. V is TRBV7-8 and J is TRBJ2-3, with D possibly being TRBD2 (6 bases). The CDR3: CASSTRIAGSTDTQYF. The CDR3 DNA is TGTGCCAGCAGCACAAGGATCGCGGGATCGACAGATACGCAGTATTTT.